This T cell receptor beta chain was sequenced for a study of T cell responses to AZD1222 COVID-19 vaccine. Trimming took 5 bases from V and 4 from J, leaving 15 bases between them. This CDR3 comprises 15 residues. CDR1 is SNHLY, CDR2 FYNNEI, per germline. Generated by immunoSEQ multiplex PCR, the TCRdb table keeps only in-frame clones and is missing some. The sample shows 130,000 to 150,000 clones, 80% to 90% of them seen only once. This sample comprised peripheral blood, obtained on day 0 of AZD1222 vaccination. This sequence joins TRBV2 and TRBJ1-5; D unresolved. This sequence originates from an adult in good health. The CDR3 reads CASSLRTAMNQPQHF. CDR3 nucleotides: TGTGCCAGCAGTCTCAGGACGGCGATGAATCAGCCCCAGCATTTT. Supplemented by reference TRBV2 and TRBJ1-5, the full variable domain reads EPEVTQTPSHQVTQMGQEVILRCVPISNHLYFYWYRQILGQKVEFLVSFYNNEISEKSEIFDDQFSVERPDGSNFTLKIRSTKLEDSAMYFCASSLRTAMNQPQHFGDGTRLSIL.